These 32 T cell receptor beta chains share one sample of origin, sequenced in a study of blood T cells in healthy people across ages. The use of a sample-barcoded 5' primer and a J-beta primer mix characterized a second PCR of about 6 to 12 cycles. One entry per CDR3 protein results from TCRdb running MiXCR on the 5' RACE reads. The table shows a few hundred thousand distinct CDR3 sequences, with about 52% occurring only once. Material: blood. These receptors originate from a man aged 60 to 75 in good health.

The V and J genes are TRBV28 and TRBJ2-5, with D possibly being TRBD2 (5 bases). The last part of the DNA fits TRBJ2-7 better; the J call may be wrong. Germline CDR1 and CDR2: MDHEN and SYDVKM. The CDR3 covers 12 residues. CDR3 residues: CASRLTGSEQYF. The CDR3 DNA sequence: TGTGCCAGCAGGTTAACGGGAAGCGAGCAGTACTTC.

The chain uses TRBV23-1 and TRBJ1-4, with D hard to call. TRBV23-1 is treated as an ORF (open reading frame) with a function not yet certain. The ends were cut back, 0 bases at V and 0 bases at J, with 26 bases in the middle. The CDR3 is made up of 22 amino acids. The chain's CDR3 is CASSQSKKFPDQGSTTNEKLFF. The CDR3 bases are TGCGCCAGCAGTCAATCTAAAAAATTCCCGGACCAAGGATCTACAACTAATGAAAAACTGTTTTTT.

This clonotype was seen a single time. The chain joins TRBV6-1 to TRBJ2-2, with TRBD1 matching 7 bases. This CDR3 spans 12 amino acids. CDR1 MNHNS and CDR2 SASEGT come from the germline V gene. The junction had 3 bases not matched to a gene; V was cut back by 6 bases and J by 8 bases. CDR3 residues: CASRTGTGELFF. Here the CDR3 DNA reads TGTGCCAGCAGGACAGGGACGGGGGAGCTGTTTTTT.

This clonotype is a singleton in its sample. The gene calls are TRBV7-9 and TRBJ1-2, with D perhaps TRBD1 (5 bases). V lost 5 bases to trimming and J lost 6 bases, with 19 bases between them. The V gene's germline CDR1 is SEHNR and CDR2 FQNEAQ (reference sequence). The CDR3 is 15 amino acids. The CDR3: CASSKTTGAHNGYTF. CDR3 DNA sequence: TGTGCCAGCAGCAAGACTACCGGGGCCCATAATGGCTACACCTTC.

This clonotype was seen ten or more times. The gene calls are TRBV15 and TRBJ1-2; a weak D match, TRBD1 (6 bases). With 0 bases removed from V and 3 bases from J, the gap between germline ends came to 20 bases. Germline CDR1 and CDR2: LNHNV and YYDKDF (reference sequence). The CDR3 contains 18 residues. For the CDR3, the DNA is TGTGCCACCAGCAGAGATGAACAGGGAGAGTTGGGGGACTATGGCTACACCTTC. Translating gives CATSRDEQGELGDYGYTF.

The rearrangement links TRBV5-1 to TRBJ2-5; D tentatively reads TRBD1 or TRBD2 (6 bases each). V lost 2 bases and J lost 11, with 28 bases in between. The CDR3 runs 17 residues. The germline CDR1 and CDR2 sequences are SGHRS and YFSETQ. This CDR3 reads CASSLSRVGGWYKEQYF. The CDR3 DNA is TGCGCCAGCAGCTTATCTAGGGTGGGGGGCTGGTACAAGGAGCAGTACTTC.

This chain joins TRBV15 and TRBJ2-1; no firm D call. CDR1 and CDR2 (germline): LNHNV, YYDKDF (reference sequence). The CDR3 extends over 16 amino acids. With 0 bases removed from V and 6 bases from J, the gap between germline ends came to 15 bases. CDR3 nucleotide sequence: TGTGCCACCAGCAGAGACAAGGACGGTCTCTCCAATGAGCAGTTCTTC. It encodes CATSRDKDGLSNEQFF.

This chain joins TRBV5-6 and TRBJ2-3, with 9 bases aligning to TRBD1. Germline V gene sequence: CDR1 SGHDT, CDR2 YYEEEE. The CDR3 spans 15 residues. V lost 1 base, J lost 3 bases, and 3 bases stayed unmatched. CDR3: CASSLTGGATDTQYF. For the CDR3, the DNA is TGTGCCAGCAGCTTGACAGGGGGCGCGACAGATACGCAGTATTTT.

This clonotype showed up just a few times. V is TRBV9 and J is TRBJ2-7; D call uncertain. V was clipped by 0 bases and J by 2 bases, with 12 bases between them. CDR3 size: 15 residues. Germline V gene lookup returns CDR1 SGDLS and CDR2 YYNGEE. The CDR3 protein is CASSVGLTEPYEQYF. The CDR3 coding sequence is TGTGCCAGCAGCGTAGGATTAACCGAGCCCTACGAGCAGTACTTC.

This clonotype was seen a single time. V is TRBV20-1 and J is TRBJ2-4; perhaps D is TRBD1 or TRBD2 (5 bases each). Germline CDR1 is DFQATT and CDR2 is SNEGSKA (reference sequence). V was shortened by 3 bases and J by 0 bases, with 12 bases between the two germline ends. CDR3 length: 15 residues. The DNA for the CDR3 is TGCAGTGCTAGCCCCTCGAGGGGAGCCAAAAACATTCAGTACTTC. Its protein product is CSASPSRGAKNIQYF.

V usage is TRBV14 and J usage is TRBJ2-3, with TRBD2 identical over 10 bases. The CDR3 has 17 residues. CDR1 is SGHDN, CDR2 FVKESK, per germline. V was clipped by 1 base and J by 6 bases; unmatched bases: 10. The CDR3 sequence: CASSQVLAGFLTDTQYF. DNA for the CDR3: TGTGCCAGCAGCCAAGTACTAGCGGGATTTCTCACGGATACGCAGTATTTT.

This clonotype was seen a few times. The chain links TRBV28 to TRBJ2-3; D remains ambiguous. From germline, CDR1 is MDHEN and CDR2 SYDVKM. Trimming shortened V by 5 bases and J by 4 bases, and 16 bases separated the two germline ends. The CDR3 contains 15 residues. CDR3 region: CASSPGGSAADTQYF. The CDR3 DNA follows: TGTGCCAGCAGTCCCGGCGGTAGTGCGGCAGATACGCAGTATTTT.

This clonotype was picked up many times. V gene TRBV6-1 combines with J gene TRBJ2-7, with a possible D match to TRBD2 (6 bases). CDR1 and CDR2 from the germline V gene are MNHNS and SASEGT. Trimming pared 4 bases from V and 2 bases from J, leaving 21 bases between. This CDR3 spans 17 amino acids. The CDR3 loop is CASSATSHLMLAYEQYF. The DNA for the CDR3 is TGTGCCAGCAGTGCCACTAGCCATCTCATGCTAGCCTACGAGCAGTACTTC.

The chain is built from TRBV20-1 and TRBJ1-4, with a tentative D call TRBD1 (6 bases). Germline V gives CDR1 DFQATT, CDR2 SNEGSKA (reference sequence). The CDR3 extends over 13 amino acids. Trimming removed 6 bases from V and 0 bases from J, with 8 bases in between. CDR3 amino acids: CSADSPTNEKLFF. The CDR3 bases are TGCAGTGCGGACAGTCCAACTAATGAAAAACTGTTTTTT.

The V gene is TRBV5-1, the J gene TRBJ2-1; TRBD2 agrees at 9 bases. CDR3 length: 19 amino acids. V lost 0 bases to trimming and J lost 8 bases; unmatched junction nucleotides: 18. Germline V gene lookup returns CDR1 SGHRS and CDR2 YFSETQ. The CDR3 reads CASSLVGSLAGSDSDEQFF. In nucleotides, the CDR3 is TGCGCCAGCAGCTTGGTCGGTAGCCTAGCGGGGTCCGATTCGGATGAGCAGTTCTTC.

This clonotype was picked up a small number of times. The chain combines TRBV2 with TRBJ2-7; D tentatively reads TRBD1 or TRBD2 (5 bases each). The CDR3 is 13 amino acids. Trimming removed 8 bases at V and 2 bases at J, with 13 bases between. Germline V lookup: CDR1 SNHLY, CDR2 FYNNEI. The CDR3 loop reads CASGGWPTYEQYF. In DNA, the CDR3 is TGTGCCAGCGGGGGTTGGCCTACCTACGAGCAGTACTTC.

V usage is TRBV11-1 and J usage is TRBJ2-6; D tentatively fits TRBD1 or TRBD2 (6 bases each). Trimming pared 1 base from V and 5 bases from J, leaving 12 bases between. Germline V gene data show CDR1 as SGHAT and CDR2 as FQDESV (reference sequence). The CDR3 contains 16 residues. CDR3 region: CASSLVGGRRANVLTF. The CDR3 region has the DNA TGTGCCAGCAGCTTAGTAGGGGGGAGGCGGGCCAACGTCCTGACTTTC.

The rearrangement uses TRBV7-9 and TRBJ2-5, with D possibly TRBD2 on 6 matching bases. The J call is doubtful: the DNA matches TRBJ2-4 better. Germline CDR1 and CDR2: SEHNR and FQNEAQ (reference sequence). The CDR3 totals 15 residues. CDR3 sequence: CASSLGLRGKNIQYF. CDR3 coding DNA: TGTGCCAGCAGCTTAGGCCTTCGGGGGAAAAACATTCAGTACTTC.

There are a few counts of this clonotype. The genes are TRBV29-1 and TRBJ2-7, with D possibly being TRBD1 or TRBD2 (5 bases each). CDR3 length: 14 residues. Germline loops: CDR1 SQVTM, CDR2 ANQGSEA. Between the trimmed V and J ends, which lost 0 bases and 2 bases, there was a span of 11 bases. The CDR3 nucleotides read TGCAGCGTTGAAGATCGGGGCAGTGCCTACGAGCAGTACTTC. Protein sequence: CSVEDRGSAYEQYF.

The chain employs TRBV5-1 and TRBJ2-7; 7 bases line up with TRBD1. The CDR3 length is 14 residues. Germline assignment: CDR1 SGHRS and CDR2 YFSETQ. The junction had 10 bases not matched to a gene; V was cut back by 4 bases and J by 6 bases. The CDR3 here is CASSTRTGAAEQYF. DNA for the CDR3: TGCGCCAGCAGCACAAGGACAGGCGCCGCCGAGCAGTACTTC.

The chain combines TRBV3-1 with TRBJ2-4; 14 bases are a match to TRBD2. CDR1 and CDR2 from the germline V gene are LGHDT and YNNKEL (reference sequence). The V gene end was trimmed by 8 bases and the J gene end by 0 bases; junction bases not matched to a gene: 3. The CDR3 has 16 residues. The CDR3 nucleotides read TGTGCCAGCCGGACTAGCGGGAGGATAGCCAAAAACATTCAGTACTTC. The encoded protein is CASRTSGRIAKNIQYF.

V is TRBV20-1 and J is TRBJ2-3; either TRBD1 or TRBD2 may fit D (6 bases each). V dropped 5 bases and J dropped 4 bases, with 13 bases sitting between them. The V gene's germline CDR1 is DFQATT and CDR2 SNEGSKA (reference sequence). The CDR3 has 13 amino acids. DNA of the CDR3: TGCAGTGCTGGGGGGCGGGCCCCAGATACGCAGTATTTT. Translated, it gives CSAGGRAPDTQYF.

This chain uses TRBV20-1 with TRBJ1-5; D call uncertain. Germline V gene lookup returns CDR1 DFQATT and CDR2 SNEGSKA (reference sequence). Between the trimmed V and J ends, which lost 5 bases and 1 base, there was a span of 9 bases. This CDR3 region has 13 residues. The CDR3 reads CSAAKGSNQPQHF. In nucleotides, the CDR3 is TGCAGTGCTGCCAAGGGAAGCAATCAGCCCCAGCATTTT.

J is TRBJ2-5 and V is TRBV10-3, with 7 bases lining up with TRBD2. The CDR3 has 14 amino acids. Looked up from germline, CDR1 is ENHRY and CDR2 is SYGVKD. The V segment lost 4 bases and the J segment 4 bases; nucleotides outside the gene matches: 6. The CDR3 reads CAISGGGARETQYF. The CDR3 nucleotides are TGTGCCATCAGTGGGGGGGGAGCGCGAGAGACCCAGTACTTC.

The chain employs TRBV14 and TRBJ2-4, with TRBD2 identical over 8 bases. The DNA end favors TRBJ2-5, so the J call may be wrong. CDR1 and CDR2 from the germline V gene are SGHDN and FVKESK. This CDR3 comprises 17 residues. The CDR3 nucleotides read TGTGCCAGCAGCCACCCCGGGGGGGAAGCGGCACAAGAGACCCAGTACTTC. Its protein is CASSHPGGEAAQETQYF.

CDR3 bases: TGTGCCACCAGCAGAGACCTCTCCTCTGGAGGCTACACCTTC. Its translation is CATSRDLSSGGYTF. This chain links TRBV15 with TRBJ1-2; D unresolved. Trimming cost V 0 bases and J 8 bases, with 13 bases left between them. The CDR3 sequence is 14 residues long. Germline CDR1 is LNHNV and CDR2 is YYDKDF (reference sequence).

The CDR3, as DNA: TGTGCCAGCATCGAGGGGGGCCCAAGGGATGGCTACACCTTC. This codes for CASIEGGPRDGYTF. V and J are TRBV28 and TRBJ1-2, with D possibly matching TRBD1 (6 bases). With 7 bases removed from V and 6 bases from J, the gap between germline ends came to 18 bases. This CDR3 has 14 residues. Germline values: CDR1 MDHEN, CDR2 SYDVKM.

This clonotype was seen more than once but under ten times. The CDR3 DNA reads TGTGCCAGCAGCTTTACAGGGGTGTTCGGTAGCACAGATACGCAGTATTTT. Translating it yields CASSFTGVFGSTDTQYF. The chain employs TRBV7-2 and TRBJ2-3; 7 nucleotides agree with TRBD1. CDR1 is SGHTA, CDR2 FQGNSA, per germline. Trimming took 3 bases from V and 0 from J; bases not matched to a gene: 9. The CDR3 is made up of 17 amino acids.

A word on this clonotype: A read error may account for a junction end that differs from germline. This chain links TRBV5-1 with TRBJ2-1; D remains ambiguous. This CDR3 comprises 14 residues. CDR1 is SGHRS, CDR2 YFSETQ, per germline. DNA for the CDR3: TGCGCCGGCAGCTTTACGGCAGTAAACAATGAGCAGTTCTTC. Translated: CAGSFTAVNNEQFF. The full variable domain, completed using reference TRBV5-1 and TRBJ2-1, is KAGVTQTPRYLIKTRGQQVTLSCSPISGHRSVSWYQQTPGQGLQFLFEYFSETQRNKGNFPGRFSGRQFSNSRSEMNVSTLELGDSALYLCAGSFTAVNNEQFFGPGTRLTVL.

The chain combines TRBV20-1 with TRBJ2-6, with D maybe TRBD1 (6 bases). With 4 bases removed from V and 4 bases from J, the gap between germline ends came to 11 bases. The CDR3 is 14 amino acids. CDR1 and CDR2 (germline): DFQATT, SNEGSKA (reference sequence). CDR3 nucleotides: TGCAGTGCTACTAACAGGGAGGGGGCCAACGTCCTGACTTTC. It yields the protein CSATNREGANVLTF.

The chain carries TRBV18 and TRBJ2-3; D possibly corresponds to TRBD2 (5 bases). CDR1 KGHSH and CDR2 LQKENI come from the germline V gene. The CDR3 loop spans 13 amino acids. V gave up 1 base and J gave up 8 bases, with 10 bases separating them. CDR3 region: CASSPQFAGTQYF. The CDR3 DNA sequence: TGTGCCAGCTCACCACAATTCGCGGGTACGCAGTATTTT.

The V and J genes are TRBV6-2 or TRBV6-3 and TRBJ2-5, with 8 bases lining up with TRBD1. The DNA end is more similar to TRBJ2-7, so the J call may be wrong. The CDR3 contains 14 residues. CDR1 and CDR2 (germline): MNHEY, SVGEGT. CDR3 nucleotide sequence: TGTGCCAGCAGTAAACGACAGGGGAGCAACGAGCAGTACTTC. It codes for CASSKRQGSNEQYF.